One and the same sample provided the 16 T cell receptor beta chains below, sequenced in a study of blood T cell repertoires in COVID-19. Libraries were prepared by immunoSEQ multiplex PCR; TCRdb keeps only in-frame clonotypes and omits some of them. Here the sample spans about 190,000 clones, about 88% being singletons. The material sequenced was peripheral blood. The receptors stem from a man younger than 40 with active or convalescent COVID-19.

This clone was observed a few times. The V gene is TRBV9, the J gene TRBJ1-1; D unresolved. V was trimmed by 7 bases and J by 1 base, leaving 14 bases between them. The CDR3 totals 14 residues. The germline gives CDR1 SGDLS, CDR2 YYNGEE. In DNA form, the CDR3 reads TGTGCCAGCCGTAACCCAGGCGAGAACACTGAAGCTTTCTTT. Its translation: CASRNPGENTEAFF.

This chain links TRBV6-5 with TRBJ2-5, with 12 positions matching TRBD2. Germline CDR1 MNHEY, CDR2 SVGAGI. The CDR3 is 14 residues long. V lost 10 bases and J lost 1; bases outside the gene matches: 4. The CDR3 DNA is TGTGCCACCACTAGCGGGGGGAGCCAAGAGACCCAGTACTTC. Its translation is CATTSGGSQETQYF.

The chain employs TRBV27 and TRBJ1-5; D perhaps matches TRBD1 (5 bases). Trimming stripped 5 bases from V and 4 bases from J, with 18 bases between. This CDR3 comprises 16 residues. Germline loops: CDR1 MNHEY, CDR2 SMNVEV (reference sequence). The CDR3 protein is CASSPTVTGLNQPQHF. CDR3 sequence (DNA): TGTGCCAGCAGTCCGACCGTAACAGGATTAAATCAGCCCCAGCATTTT.

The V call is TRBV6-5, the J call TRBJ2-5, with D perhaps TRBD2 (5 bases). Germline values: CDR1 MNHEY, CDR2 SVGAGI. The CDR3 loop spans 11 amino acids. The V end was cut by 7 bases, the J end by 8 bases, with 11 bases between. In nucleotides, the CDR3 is TGTGCCAGCAATTTCGAGGGTACCCAGTACTTC. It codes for CASNFEGTQYF.

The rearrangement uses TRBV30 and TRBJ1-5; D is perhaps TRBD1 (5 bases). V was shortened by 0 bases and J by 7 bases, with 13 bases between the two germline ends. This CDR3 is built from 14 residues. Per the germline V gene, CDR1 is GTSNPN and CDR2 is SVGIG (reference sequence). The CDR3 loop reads CAWSVRGGEQPQHF. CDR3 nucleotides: TGTGCCTGGAGTGTACGTGGAGGGGAACAGCCCCAGCATTTT.

The chain's CDR3 is CASSLNGQYNEQFF. Written as DNA, the CDR3 is TGTGCCAGCAGTTTAAATGGACAGTACAATGAGCAGTTCTTC. The rearrangement links TRBV27 to TRBJ2-1, with D perhaps TRBD1 (6 bases). Germline V gene data show CDR1 as MNHEY and CDR2 as SMNVEV (reference sequence). The CDR3 spans 14 residues. Trimming stripped 2 bases from V and 4 bases from J, with 9 bases between.

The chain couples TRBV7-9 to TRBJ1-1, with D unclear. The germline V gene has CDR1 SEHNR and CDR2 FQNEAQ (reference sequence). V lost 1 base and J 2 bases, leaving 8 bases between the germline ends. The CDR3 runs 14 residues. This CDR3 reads CASSLDLVNTEAFF. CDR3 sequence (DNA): TGTGCCAGCAGCTTAGATCTAGTTAACACTGAAGCTTTCTTT.

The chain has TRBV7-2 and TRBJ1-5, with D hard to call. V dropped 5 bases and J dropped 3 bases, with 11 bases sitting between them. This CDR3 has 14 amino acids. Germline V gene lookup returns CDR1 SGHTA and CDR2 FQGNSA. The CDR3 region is CASSPRDYNQPQHF. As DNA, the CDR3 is TGTGCCAGCAGCCCGAGGGATTACAATCAGCCCCAGCATTTT. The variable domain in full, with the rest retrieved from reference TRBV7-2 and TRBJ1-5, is GAGVSQSPSNKVTEKGKDVELRCDPISGHTALYWYRQSLGQGLEFLIYFQGNSAPDKSGLPSDRFSAERTGGSVSTLTIQRTQQEDSAVYLCASSPRDYNQPQHFGDGTRLSIL.

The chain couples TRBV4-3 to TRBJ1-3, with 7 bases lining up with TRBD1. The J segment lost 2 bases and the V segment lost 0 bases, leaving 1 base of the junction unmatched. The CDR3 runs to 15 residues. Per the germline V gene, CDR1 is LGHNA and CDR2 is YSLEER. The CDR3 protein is CASSQEGGPGNTIYF. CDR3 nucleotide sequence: TGCGCCAGCAGCCAAGAAGGGGGCCCTGGAAACACCATATATTTT.

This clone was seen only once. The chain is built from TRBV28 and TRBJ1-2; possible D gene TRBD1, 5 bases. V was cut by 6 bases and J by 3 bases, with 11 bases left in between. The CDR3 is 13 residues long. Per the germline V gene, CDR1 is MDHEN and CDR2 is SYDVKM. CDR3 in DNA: TGTGCCAGCAGGCCGAGGGACTACTATGGCTACACCTTC. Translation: CASRPRDYYGYTF.

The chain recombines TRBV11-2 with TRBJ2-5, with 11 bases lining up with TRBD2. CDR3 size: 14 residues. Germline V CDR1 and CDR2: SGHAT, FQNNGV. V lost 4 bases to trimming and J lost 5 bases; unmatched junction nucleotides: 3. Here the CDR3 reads CASSSPSGRETQYF. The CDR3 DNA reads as TGTGCCAGCAGCTCCCCTAGCGGGAGGGAGACCCAGTACTTC.

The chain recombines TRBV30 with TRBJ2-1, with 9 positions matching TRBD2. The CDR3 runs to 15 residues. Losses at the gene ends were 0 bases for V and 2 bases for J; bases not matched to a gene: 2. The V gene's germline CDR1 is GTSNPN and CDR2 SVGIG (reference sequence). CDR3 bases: TGTGCCTGGAGTGTAGGCGGGAGGGCCTACAATGAGCAGTTCTTC. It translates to CAWSVGGRAYNEQFF.

The CDR3 region has the DNA TGCGCCAGCAGCCAAGACTACAGGGGGGGCTCCTACGAGCAGTACTTC. The encoded protein is CASSQDYRGGSYEQYF. V usage is TRBV4-3 and J usage is TRBJ2-7; D possibly corresponds to TRBD1 (8 bases). In germline, CDR1 is LGHNA, CDR2 YSLEER. The CDR3 loop spans 16 amino acids. V was shortened by 0 bases and J by 0 bases, with 12 bases between the two germline ends.

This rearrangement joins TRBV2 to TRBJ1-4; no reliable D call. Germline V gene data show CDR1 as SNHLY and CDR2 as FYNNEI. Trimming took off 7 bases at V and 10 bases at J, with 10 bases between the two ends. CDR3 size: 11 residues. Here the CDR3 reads CASMSEGKLFF. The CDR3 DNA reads TGTGCCAGCATGTCGGAGGGAAAACTGTTTTTT.

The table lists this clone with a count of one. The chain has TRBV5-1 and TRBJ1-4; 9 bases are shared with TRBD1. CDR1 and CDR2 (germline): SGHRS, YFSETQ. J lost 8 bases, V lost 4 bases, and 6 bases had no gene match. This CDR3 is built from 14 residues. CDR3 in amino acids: CASSPRTGVEKLFF. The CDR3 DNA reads TGCGCCAGCAGCCCGCGGACAGGGGTCGAAAAACTGTTTTTT.

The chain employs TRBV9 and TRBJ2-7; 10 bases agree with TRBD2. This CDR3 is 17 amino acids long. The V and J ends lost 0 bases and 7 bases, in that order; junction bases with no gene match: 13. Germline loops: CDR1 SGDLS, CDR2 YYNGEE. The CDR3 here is CASSVAAGGPVDGEQYF. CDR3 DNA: TGTGCCAGCAGCGTAGCAGCGGGAGGGCCTGTAGACGGTGAGCAGTACTTC.